The clone carrying this T cell receptor (beta chain) was found a few times. The entry originates in a study of OX40 agonist ivuxolimab in advanced cancers. Study-wide background: Participants, roughly 81% male, averaged about 59 years of age, ranging from about 23 to 79.

The CDR3 contains 15 residues. J lost 5 bases, V lost 7 bases, and 9 bases had no gene match. Germline assignment: CDR1 MNHEY and CDR2 SMNVEV (reference sequence). The data were produced by immunoSEQ multiplex PCR, yet TCRdb's version contains in-frame clones alone and is incomplete. The sample has fewer than 140,000 clones, about nine tenths seen once. J is TRBJ2-1 and V is TRBV27, with 9 bases identical to TRBD1. Sample: CD4+ or CD8+ T cells sorted from blood, taken in a trial of the OX40 agonist ivuxolimab. The sequence derives from an adult with an advanced solid tumor such as melanoma, head and neck, liver or kidney cancer. CDR3 bases: TGTGCCAGCACCCGAGCGGACAGGGGCAACAATGAGCAGTTCTTC. Its protein is CASTRADRGNNEQFF.